The 22 T cell receptor beta chains in this list originate from one sample, sequenced in a study of response to subunit inactivated influenza vaccine. Using its own MiXCR run on the RT-PCR reads, TCRdb lists one record per CDR3 protein. In the table there are more than 700,000 distinct CDR3 sequences, approximately 21% of which are singletons. The sequencing here drew on PBMCs from blood, taken roughly 5 days after vaccination. The receptors come from a man aged 45-65 years who received an inactivated influenza vaccine.

This clonotype has a handful of counts. This chain uses TRBV28 with TRBJ1-2, with TRBD1 matching over 10 bases. Germline CDR1 reads MDHEN; CDR2 reads SYDVKM. The CDR3 consists of 16 residues. Trimming removed 1 base from V and 5 bases from J; junction bases left unmatched: 7. CDR3 bases: TGTGCCAGCAGTTTATTCTCCCCGGGACAGGGGTATGGCTACACCTTC. Protein product: CASSLFSPGQGYGYTF.

The V call is TRBV20-1, the J call TRBJ2-7; no clear D. Germline CDR1 reads DFQATT; CDR2 reads SNEGSKA (reference sequence). Deletions cut 0 bases from V and 5 bases from J, with 8 bases between. The CDR3 contains 12 residues. CDR3 in DNA: TGCAGTGCTAGAGATGCCCGAAACGAGCAGTACTTC. The encoded protein is CSARDARNEQYF.

This clonotype turned up a few times. The chain employs TRBV18 and TRBJ2-1, with TRBD2 matching over 8 bases. CDR1 KGHSH and CDR2 LQKENI come from the germline V gene. This CDR3 spans 15 amino acids. Germline trimming cut 10 bases from V and 3 bases from J; bases unmatched to any gene: 11. CDR3 sequence reads: CATKGSGTIYNEQFF. The CDR3 bases are TGTGCCACCAAAGGTAGCGGGACTATCTACAATGAGCAGTTCTTC.

This clonotype was seen a few times. The chain employs TRBV5-1 and TRBJ2-2; 7 bases align to TRBD2. Per the germline V gene, CDR1 is SGHRS and CDR2 is YFSETQ. The ends lost 7 bases at V and 2 bases at J; junction bases unmatched: 11. The CDR3 covers 16 residues. The CDR3 region is CASRGLAVKNTGELFF. The CDR3, as DNA: TGCGCCAGCCGAGGGCTAGCGGTAAAAAACACCGGGGAGCTGTTTTTT.

The rearrangement uses TRBV5-1 and TRBJ2-1; TRBD1 aligns across 8 bases. The length of the CDR3 is 18 residues. J was trimmed by 6 bases and V by 4 bases; bases with no gene match: 18. Germline CDR1 is SGHRS and CDR2 is YFSETQ. The CDR3 sequence: CASSPLGFAGGAGNEQFF. The CDR3 DNA reads TGCGCCAGCAGCCCCCTCGGGTTTGCAGGGGGCGCAGGCAATGAGCAGTTCTTC.

This clonotype turned up a few times. The V call is TRBV20-1, the J call TRBJ1-1; D not resolved. Per germline, CDR1 DFQATT and CDR2 SNEGSKA (reference sequence). Trimming removed 2 bases at V and 4 bases at J, with 8 bases between. The CDR3 length is 12 residues. The CDR3 loop is CSARRQTTEAFF. As DNA, the CDR3 is TGCAGTGCTAGAAGACAAACCACTGAAGCTTTCTTT.

The chain combines TRBV27 with TRBJ2-3; no clear D gene. The CDR3 sequence is 14 residues long. Germline V lookup: CDR1 MNHEY, CDR2 SMNVEV (reference sequence). Trimming took 5 bases from V and 3 from J, leaving 12 bases between them. The CDR3 loop reads CASSPYIPTDTQYF. CDR3 DNA: TGTGCCAGCAGTCCCTACATTCCAACAGATACGCAGTATTTT.

The chain uses TRBV12-3 or TRBV12-4 and TRBJ2-7; D is undetermined. The CDR3 length is 13 residues. V was trimmed by 8 bases and J by 2 bases, leaving 13 bases between them. The CDR3 reads CASQLDGPYEQYF. CDR3 DNA: TGTGCCAGCCAGCTTGACGGACCCTACGAGCAGTACTTC.

The chain recombines TRBV12-3 or TRBV12-4 with TRBJ1-6; D unresolved. V lost 3 bases and J 9 bases, leaving 12 bases between the germline ends. The CDR3 has 14 residues. CDR3: CASSFQNLRSPLHF. In DNA, the CDR3 is TGTGCCAGCAGTTTTCAGAACCTCCGTTCACCCCTCCACTTT.

A few counts support this clonotype. The chain is built from TRBV10-3 and TRBJ2-7; D not resolved. Germline V lookup: CDR1 ENHRY, CDR2 SYGVKD. V lost 7 bases to trimming and J lost 4 bases, with 8 bases between them. The CDR3 covers 11 residues. For the CDR3, the DNA is TGTGCCATCACTCCAAGTTACGAGCAGTACTTC. This codes for CAITPSYEQYF.

This clonotype was found a few times. The V call is TRBV9, the J call TRBJ2-2; 9 bases fit TRBD2. The CDR3 loop spans 15 amino acids. Germline trimming cut 3 bases from V and 6 bases from J; bases unmatched to any gene: 6. Germline CDR1 reads SGDLS; CDR2 reads YYNGEE. In DNA form, the CDR3 reads TGTGCCAGCAGCGAGAGCGGGAGGTCGGCCGGGGAGCTGTTTTTT. It codes for CASSESGRSAGELFF.

V is TRBV20-1 and J is TRBJ2-2; 11 bases fit TRBD2. The CDR3 is 15 amino acids. With V trimmed by 6 bases and J by 3 bases, 6 bases remained unmatched. The germline CDR1 and CDR2 sequences are DFQATT and SNEGSKA (reference sequence). CDR3 bases: TGCAGTGCCGCCACTAGCGGGAGTTACACCGGGGAGCTGTTTTTT. This encodes CSAATSGSYTGELFF.

This clonotype was detected a few times. The gene calls are TRBV28 and TRBJ2-7, with TRBD2 matching 15 bases. V lost 5 bases and J lost 6; bases outside the gene matches: 8. This CDR3 is 16 amino acids long. Germline assignment: CDR1 MDHEN and CDR2 SYDVKM. CDR3 bases: TGTGCCAGCAGTCTCCCCGGACTAGCGGGGGGGGGCGAGCAGTACTTC. The encoded protein is CASSLPGLAGGGEQYF.

The chain uses TRBV6-5 and TRBJ2-1; D is ambiguous. This CDR3 is 16 amino acids long. Trimming took off 0 bases at V and 0 bases at J, with 9 bases between the two ends. CDR1 is MNHEY and CDR2 is SVGAGI in the germline V gene. The CDR3 DNA is TGTGCCAGCAGTTACTCCAAGTCCGGCTCCTACAATGAGCAGTTCTTC. This sequence encodes CASSYSKSGSYNEQFF.

This clonotype was recorded at least ten times. The chain couples TRBV15 to TRBJ2-7; 10 bases are a match to TRBD1. The CDR3 is 17 residues long. The V segment lost 4 bases and the J segment 0 bases; nucleotides outside the gene matches: 9. Germline loops: CDR1 LNHNV, CDR2 YYDKDF (reference sequence). CDR3 amino acids: CATSTPGQGMGSYEQYF. The CDR3 DNA sequence: TGTGCCACCAGCACACCGGGACAGGGGATGGGCTCCTACGAGCAGTACTTC.

The chain combines TRBV7-9 with TRBJ1-3; D is undetermined. This CDR3 is 15 amino acids long. V lost 1 base to trimming and J lost 4 bases, with 11 bases between them. CDR1 is SEHNR, CDR2 FQNEAQ, per germline (reference sequence). As DNA, the CDR3 is TGTGCCAGCAGCTTAGGTTCCCGGCCCGGAAACACCATATATTTT. Amino acids: CASSLGSRPGNTIYF.

V is TRBV7-2 and J is TRBJ2-3, with 7 bases fitting TRBD1. Germline V gene sequence: CDR1 SGHTA, CDR2 FQGNSA. This CDR3 is built from 14 residues. V gave up 1 base and J gave up 6 bases; unmatched junction bases: 4. Here the CDR3 reads CASSLDTGVDTQYF. CDR3 sequence (DNA): TGTGCCAGCAGCTTAGACACAGGGGTGGATACGCAGTATTTT.

V is TRBV12-3 or TRBV12-4 and J is TRBJ2-3; no reliable D call. There are 13 residues in the CDR3. V lost 6 bases, J lost 7 bases, and 14 bases lay in between. CDR3 region: CASSRDALYTQYF. In nucleotides, the CDR3 is TGTGCCAGCAGCCGAGACGCCCTCTATACGCAGTATTTT.

The chain uses TRBV7-6 and TRBJ2-5; TRBD2 matches 11 bases. Germline lookup yields CDR1 SGHVS and CDR2 FNYEAQ. CDR3 length equals 17 residues. Losses at the gene ends were 2 bases for V and 1 base for J; bases not matched to a gene: 6. CDR3 loop: CASSLMSTSGTQETQYF. The CDR3 DNA follows: TGTGCCAGCAGCTTAATGTCGACTAGCGGGACCCAAGAGACCCAGTACTTC. The whole variable domain, filled in from reference TRBV7-6 and TRBJ2-5, reads GAGVSQSPRYKVTKRGQDVALRCDPISGHVSLYWYRQALGQGPEFLTYFNYEAQQDKSGLPNDRFSAERPEGSISTLTIQRTEQRDSAMYRCASSLMSTSGTQETQYFGPGTRLLVL.

A few counts support this clonotype. The rearrangement joins TRBV10-3 to TRBJ2-1, with D perhaps matching TRBD1 or TRBD2 (5 bases each). This CDR3 contains 13 residues. CDR1 ENHRY and CDR2 SYGVKD come from the germline V gene. Trimming took off 3 bases at V and 9 bases at J, with 12 bases between the two ends. This chain's CDR3 is CAISDIGAGEQFF. The CDR3 region has the DNA TGTGCCATCAGTGATATTGGGGCGGGTGAGCAGTTCTTC.

This clonotype showed up just a few times. J is TRBJ1-1 and V is TRBV6-1; maybe TRBD1 (6 bases). Germline CDR1 reads MNHNS; CDR2 reads SASEGT. V lost 2 bases to trimming and J lost 6 bases, with 19 bases between them. The CDR3 totals 16 residues. This CDR3 reads CASSETSGRGQAEAFF. CDR3 DNA sequence: TGTGCCAGCAGTGAAACTTCGGGCAGGGGTCAAGCTGAAGCTTTCTTT.

This sequence joins TRBV12-3 or TRBV12-4 and TRBJ2-7; 9 positions agree with TRBD2. V lost 2 bases and J lost 0; bases outside the gene matches: 5. This CDR3 comprises 16 residues. CDR3 region: CASSLSWTSASYEQYF. The CDR3 DNA reads as TGTGCCAGCAGTTTATCGTGGACTAGCGCCTCCTACGAGCAGTACTTC.